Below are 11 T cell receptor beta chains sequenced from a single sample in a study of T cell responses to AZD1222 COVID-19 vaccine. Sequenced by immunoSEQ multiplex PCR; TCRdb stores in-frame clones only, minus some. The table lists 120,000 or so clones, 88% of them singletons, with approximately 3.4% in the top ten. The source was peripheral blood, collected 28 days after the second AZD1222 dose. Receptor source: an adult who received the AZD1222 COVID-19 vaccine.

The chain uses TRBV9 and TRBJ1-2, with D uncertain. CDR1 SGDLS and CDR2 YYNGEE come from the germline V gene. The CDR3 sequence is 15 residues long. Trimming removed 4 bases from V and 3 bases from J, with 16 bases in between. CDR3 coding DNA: TGTGCCAGCAGCCAAGACGCAGGTCCTCACTATGGCTACACCTTC. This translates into CASSQDAGPHYGYTF.

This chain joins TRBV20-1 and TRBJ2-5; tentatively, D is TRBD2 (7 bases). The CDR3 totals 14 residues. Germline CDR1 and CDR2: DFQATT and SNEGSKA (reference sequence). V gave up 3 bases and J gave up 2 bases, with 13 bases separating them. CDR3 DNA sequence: TGCAGTGCTAGTCCACAGGGAGGGCAAGAGACCCAGTACTTC. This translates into CSASPQGGQETQYF.

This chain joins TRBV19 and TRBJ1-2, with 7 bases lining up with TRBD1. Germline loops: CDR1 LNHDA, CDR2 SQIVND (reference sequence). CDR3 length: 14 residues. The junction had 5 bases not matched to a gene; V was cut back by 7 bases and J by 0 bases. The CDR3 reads CASTLDRANYGYTF. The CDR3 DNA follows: TGTGCCAGTACCCTAGACAGGGCTAACTATGGCTACACCTTC. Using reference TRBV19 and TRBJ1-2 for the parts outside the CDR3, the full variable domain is DGGITQSPKYLFRKEGQNVTLSCEQNLNHDAMYWYRQDPGQGLRLIYYSQIVNDFQKGDIAEGYSVSREKKESFPLTVTSAQKNPTAFYLCASTLDRANYGYTFGSGTRLTVV.

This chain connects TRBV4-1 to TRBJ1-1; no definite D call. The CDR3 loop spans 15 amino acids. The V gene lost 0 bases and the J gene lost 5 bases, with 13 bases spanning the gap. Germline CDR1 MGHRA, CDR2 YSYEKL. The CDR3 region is CASSQDQEGSTEAFF. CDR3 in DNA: TGCGCCAGCAGCCAAGATCAGGAGGGATCGACTGAAGCTTTCTTT.

CDR3 sequence reads: CASSPTGQGWNNSPLHF. In DNA, the CDR3 is TGTGCCAGCAGTCCCACGGGACAGGGTTGGAATAATTCACCCCTCCACTTT. The genes are TRBV28 and TRBJ1-6; TRBD1 agrees at 9 bases. The length of the CDR3 is 17 residues. Germline CDR1 reads MDHEN; CDR2 reads SYDVKM. Trimming removed 5 bases from V and 5 bases from J; junction bases left unmatched: 10.

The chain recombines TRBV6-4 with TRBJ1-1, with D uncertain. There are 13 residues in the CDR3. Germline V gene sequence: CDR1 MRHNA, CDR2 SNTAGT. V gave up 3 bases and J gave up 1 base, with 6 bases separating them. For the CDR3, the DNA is TGTGCCAGCAGTGATGGGGAGAACACTGAAGCTTTCTTT. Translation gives CASSDGENTEAFF.

CDR3 sequence: CASSFGSGGASGGYTF. The CDR3 DNA reads TGTGCCAGCAGCTTCGGTTCAGGGGGCGCCTCAGGCGGCTACACCTTC. J is TRBJ1-2 and V is TRBV7-2, with 8 bases matching TRBD1. This CDR3 spans 16 amino acids. In germline, CDR1 is SGHTA, CDR2 FQGNSA. V shed 3 bases, J shed 8 bases, and the junction held 14 bases outside the gene matches.

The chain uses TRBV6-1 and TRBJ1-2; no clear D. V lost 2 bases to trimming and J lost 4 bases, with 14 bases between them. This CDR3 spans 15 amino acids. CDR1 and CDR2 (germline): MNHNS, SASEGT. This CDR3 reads CASSESGRILYGYTF. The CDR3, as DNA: TGTGCCAGCAGTGAATCTGGACGGATCCTCTATGGCTACACCTTC.

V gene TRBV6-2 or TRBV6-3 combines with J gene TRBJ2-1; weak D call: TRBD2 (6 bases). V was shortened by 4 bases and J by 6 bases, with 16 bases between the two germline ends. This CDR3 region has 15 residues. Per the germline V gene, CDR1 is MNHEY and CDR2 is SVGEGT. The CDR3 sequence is CASSFSISGGNEQFF. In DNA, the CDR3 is TGTGCCAGCAGTTTCTCAATTAGCGGAGGCAATGAGCAGTTCTTC.

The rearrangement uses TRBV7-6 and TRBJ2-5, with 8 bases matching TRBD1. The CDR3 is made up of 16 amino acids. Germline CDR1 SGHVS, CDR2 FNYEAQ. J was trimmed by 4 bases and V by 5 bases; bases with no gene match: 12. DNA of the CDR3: TGTGCCAGCAGCGGGAGGACAGGGAGAGTTGTAGAGACCCAGTACTTC. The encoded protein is CASSGRTGRVVETQYF.

The CDR3 DNA reads TGTGCCAGCACCCGGCGACGGGACAGGGGATCTAACTATGGCTACACCTTC. This encodes CASTRRRDRGSNYGYTF. The chain links TRBV21-1 to TRBJ1-2; whether TRBD1, the table's D call, matches the DNA was not checked. TRBV21-1 is a recognized pseudogene. This CDR3 contains 17 residues.